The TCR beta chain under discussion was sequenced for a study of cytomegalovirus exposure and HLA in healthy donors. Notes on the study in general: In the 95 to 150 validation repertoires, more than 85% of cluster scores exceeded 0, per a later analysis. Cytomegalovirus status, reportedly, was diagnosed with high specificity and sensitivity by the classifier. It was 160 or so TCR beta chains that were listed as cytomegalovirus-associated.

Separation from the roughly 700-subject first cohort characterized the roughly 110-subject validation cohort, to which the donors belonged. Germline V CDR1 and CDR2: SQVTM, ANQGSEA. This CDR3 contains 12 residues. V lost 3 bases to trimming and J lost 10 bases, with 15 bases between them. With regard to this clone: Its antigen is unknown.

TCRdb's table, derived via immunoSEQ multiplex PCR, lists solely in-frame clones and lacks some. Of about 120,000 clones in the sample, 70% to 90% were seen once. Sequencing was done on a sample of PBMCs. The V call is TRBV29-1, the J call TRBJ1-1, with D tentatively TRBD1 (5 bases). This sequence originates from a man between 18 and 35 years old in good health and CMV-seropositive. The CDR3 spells CSVDTGQARAFF. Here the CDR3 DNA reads TGCAGCGTTGACACCGGACAAGCCCGAGCTTTCTTT.